This T cell receptor (beta chain) was profiled in a study of blood T cell repertoires in COVID-19. Study details: The study drew acute and convalescent COVID-19 samples from the United States, Italy and Spain.

Clinical history reported by participants formed the basis on which cohorts were assigned. This CDR3 spans 13 amino acids. With 4 bases clipped from V and 7 bases from J, the junction kept 8 bases outside the gene matches. The germline CDR1 and CDR2 sequences are SGHRS and YFSETQ. The assay was immunoSEQ multiplex PCR, and TCRdb's table has in-frame clones only and misses some. The sample shows approximately 450,000 clones, around 90% of them seen only once. The sample was PBMCs or T cells enriched from blood (not recorded which). The V and J genes are TRBV5-1 and TRBJ2-7, with TRBD1 matching 7 bases. This clonotype was obtained from a woman aged 18-29 years with acute COVID-19. The CDR3 here is CASSTTGDREQYF. CDR3 in DNA: TGCGCCAGCAGCACCACAGGGGACCGTGAGCAGTACTTC.